The clone carrying this T cell receptor beta chain turned up a few times. Its antigen remains unknown. This sample was included in a study of T cell repertoires in cytomegalovirus infection. From the reads, TCRdb called clonotypes with MiXCR, one entry per CDR3 protein. The sample has over 55,000 distinct CDR3 sequences; 20% are singletons. In germline, CDR1 is DFQATT, CDR2 SNEGSKA (reference sequence). V dropped 0 bases and J dropped 5 bases, with 17 bases sitting between them. The CDR3 runs 16 residues. The sample here was CD8+ T cells from cultured PBMCs, taken from culture after CMV antigen stimulation. This chain connects TRBV20-1 to TRBJ2-1; the D gene is possibly TRBD2 (7 bases). This sequence originates from a human donor in good health (CMV status not recorded). Some clones in this sample may be carry-over from other donors' samples. DNA for the CDR3: TGCAGTGCTAGAGACCTTTTGGGAGGGGGTCACAATGAGCAGTTCTTC. This encodes CSARDLLGGGHNEQFF.